The clone carrying this T cell receptor (beta chain) was seen a few times. Its antigen remains unknown. The mixed lymphocyte reaction cells were grown together in coculture at 37°C for over 5 days. The data were taken from a study of siplizumab effects on memory and regulatory T cells. Approximately 10^5 TCR templates underwent assay in every sample. Assay: immunoSEQ multiplex PCR; the TCRdb copy retains only in-frame clones and omits some. The profile shows 15,000 or so clones, approximately 46% of them singletons. CDR1 SGHNT and CDR2 YENEEA come from the germline V gene. This CDR3 has 12 amino acids. Between the trimmed V and J ends, which lost 4 bases and 7 bases, there was a span of 10 bases. Study observations and caveats: Poor capture below about 10^-5 frequency left most alloreactive clones unmapped to unstimulated subsets. Roughly 75-95% of proliferating CD4+ or CD8+ clones defied assignment to a naive or memory phenotype. The alloresponse seemed to draw substantially on naive T cells, which appeared more diverse than memory cells.

This chain uses TRBV11-3 with TRBJ1-2, with D maybe TRBD1 (6 bases). Sample: CFSE-low (dividing) CD4+ T cells sorted from an allogeneic mixed lymphocyte reaction. The clonotype originates from a human donor in good health; the cells came from an allogeneic mixed lymphocyte reaction. Some clones in this sample may be carry-over from other donors' samples. As DNA, the CDR3 is TGTGCCAGCAGCTCTGAGGGGGTTGGCTACACCTTC. This gives the protein CASSSEGVGYTF.